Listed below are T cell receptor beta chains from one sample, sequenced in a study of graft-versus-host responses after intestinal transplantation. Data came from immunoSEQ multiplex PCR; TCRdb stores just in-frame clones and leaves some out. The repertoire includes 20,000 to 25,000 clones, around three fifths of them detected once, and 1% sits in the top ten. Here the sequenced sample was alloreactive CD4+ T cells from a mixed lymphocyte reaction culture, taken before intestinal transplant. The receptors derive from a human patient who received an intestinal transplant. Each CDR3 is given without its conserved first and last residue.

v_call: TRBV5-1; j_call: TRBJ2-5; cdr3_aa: ASSPPSPETQY
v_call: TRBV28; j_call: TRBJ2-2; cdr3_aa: ASSSPGGAGGELF
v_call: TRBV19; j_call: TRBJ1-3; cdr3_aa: ASSIIATAVSGNTIY
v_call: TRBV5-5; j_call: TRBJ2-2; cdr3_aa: ASSLEASVTGELF
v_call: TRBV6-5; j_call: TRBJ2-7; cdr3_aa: VGVTDYEQY
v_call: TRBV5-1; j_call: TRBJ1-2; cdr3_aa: ASSLEGQGSRGYT
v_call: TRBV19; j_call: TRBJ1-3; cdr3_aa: ASGGFGRFSGNTIY
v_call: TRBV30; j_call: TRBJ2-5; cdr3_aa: AWRRPDRERETQY
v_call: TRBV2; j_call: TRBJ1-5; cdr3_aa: ASGTGNQPQH
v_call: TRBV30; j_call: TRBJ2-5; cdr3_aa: AWSRQVSETQY
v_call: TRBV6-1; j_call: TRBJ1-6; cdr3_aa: ASSGFQGLQGAPLH
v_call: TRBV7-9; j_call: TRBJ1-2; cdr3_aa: ASSSEATGRGYT
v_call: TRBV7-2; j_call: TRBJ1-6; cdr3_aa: ASSFWSGVNNSPLH
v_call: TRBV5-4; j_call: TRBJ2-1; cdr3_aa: ASSPEVRGYNEQF
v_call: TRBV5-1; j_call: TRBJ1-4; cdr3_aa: ASSEGLSEKLF
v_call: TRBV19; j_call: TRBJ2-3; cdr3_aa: ASSMPGTDTQY
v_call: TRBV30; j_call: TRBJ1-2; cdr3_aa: AWSVRRVRTYGYT
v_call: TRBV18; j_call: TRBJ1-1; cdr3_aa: ASSPPFQTGNTEAF
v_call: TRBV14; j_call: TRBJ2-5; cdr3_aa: ASSPLGRDRGRQY
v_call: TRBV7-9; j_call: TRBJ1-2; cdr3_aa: ASRQQGSNPRGYT
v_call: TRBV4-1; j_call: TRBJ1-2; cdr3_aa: ASSQAPGRGNYGYT
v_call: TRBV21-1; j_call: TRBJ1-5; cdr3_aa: ASASLPGGDNQPQH
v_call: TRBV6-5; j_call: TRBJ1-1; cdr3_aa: ASSYQSDRLTEAF
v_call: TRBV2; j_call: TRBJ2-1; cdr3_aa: ASSEMGTLNEQF
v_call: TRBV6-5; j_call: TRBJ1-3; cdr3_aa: ASSYYGEAGNTIY
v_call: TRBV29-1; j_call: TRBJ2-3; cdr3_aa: SVGAASTDTQY
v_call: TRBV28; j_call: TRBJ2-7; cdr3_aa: ASSFSRTSTYEQY
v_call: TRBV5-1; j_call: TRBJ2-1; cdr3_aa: ASSPRQGNYNEQF
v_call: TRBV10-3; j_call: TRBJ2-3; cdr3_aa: AISREGTDTQY